A single sample gave rise to the 17 T cell receptor beta chains below, sequenced in a study of monozygotic twins with inflammatory bowel disease. Reprocessing the 5' RACE reads, TCRdb reports a single entry for every CDR3 protein and omits DNA. The repertoire table contains some 89,000 distinct CDR3 sequences. Sequencing was done on a sample of blood. Receptors were obtained from a human donor with ulcerative colitis or Crohn's disease, or a healthy co-twin of an affected twin (not recorded which).

The chain combines TRBV20-1 with TRBJ1-2. Germline loops: CDR1 DFQATT, CDR2 SNEGSKA (reference sequence). The CDR3 runs 12 residues. CDR3 sequence reads: CSAPNLDYGYTF.

The chain combines TRBV7-3 with TRBJ1-2. From germline, CDR1 is SGHTA and CDR2 FQGTGA. This CDR3 has 14 amino acids. The CDR3 protein is CASSLGVRDYGYTF.

The chain employs TRBV5-6 and TRBJ2-3; TCRdb designates TRBD1, a call that cannot be tested without DNA. Germline lookup yields CDR1 SGHDT and CDR2 YYEEEE. This CDR3 comprises 11 residues. The CDR3 protein is CASSLRGNEYF.

V is TRBV20-1 and J is TRBJ2-1; the TCRdb call, TRBD1, lacks DNA for checking. Germline assignment: CDR1 DFQATT and CDR2 SNEGSKA (reference sequence). CDR3 length: 15 amino acids. The CDR3 is CSAWAVGVSYNEQFF.

The V and J genes are TRBV6-1 and TRBJ1-5; TCRdb's D call, TRBD1, is unchecked because there is no DNA. Germline CDR1 MNHNS, CDR2 SASEGT. The length of the CDR3 is 15 residues. This CDR3 reads CASGGRTGGPSAQHF.

The gene calls are TRBV18 and TRBJ1-2; TCRdb returns TRBD1, unconfirmable since there is no DNA. Germline loops: CDR1 KGHSH, CDR2 LQKENI. This CDR3 is 14 amino acids long. The CDR3 region is CASSPGTGTDGYTF.

This chain's CDR3 is CASWGQMNTEAFF. The chain uses TRBV5-1 and TRBJ1-1; absent DNA, TCRdb's TRBD1 call cannot be checked. CDR1 is SGHRS, CDR2 YFSETQ, per germline. The CDR3 is 13 amino acids.

This chain links TRBV10-3 with TRBJ1-4; TCRdb selects TRBD1, and the lack of DNA leaves this call unchecked. CDR1 is ENHRY, CDR2 SYGVKD, per germline. There are 15 residues in the CDR3. CDR3 sequence: CAISAQTGSNEKLFF.

This rearrangement joins TRBV20-1 to TRBJ1-1. The germline CDR1 and CDR2 sequences are DFQATT and SNEGSKA (reference sequence). CDR3 length equals 13 residues. CDR3 region: CWARNRINTEAFF.

The chain carries TRBV7-2 and TRBJ2-7; the TCRdb D gene call, TRBD1, has no DNA to confirm it. This CDR3 is built from 15 residues. Germline V CDR1 and CDR2: SGHTA, FQGNSA. The CDR3 loop is CASSPGGTGSYEQYF.

The chain combines TRBV7-2 with TRBJ1-2. In germline, CDR1 is SGHTA, CDR2 FQGNSA. There are 11 residues in the CDR3. The CDR3: CASRINYGYTF. Variable domain in full (rest from reference TRBV7-2 and TRBJ1-2): GAGVSQSPSNKVTEKGKDVELRCDPISGHTALYWYRQSLGQGLEFLIYFQGNSAPDKSGLPSDRFSAERTGGSVSTLTIQRTQQEDSAVYLCASRINYGYTFGSGTRLTVV.

V gene TRBV5-1 combines with J gene TRBJ2-3; TCRdb picks TRBD1, but there is no DNA to check that call. The CDR3 loop spans 17 amino acids. From germline, CDR1 is SGHRS and CDR2 YFSETQ. Here the CDR3 reads CASSSIPGQRGADTQYF.

V is TRBV7-8 and J is TRBJ2-7; checking the TCRdb D call of TRBD2 is not possible without DNA. This CDR3 is 14 amino acids long. CDR1 is SGHVS and CDR2 is FQNEAQ in the germline V gene. CDR3 residues: CASSFQGLSYEQYF.

CDR3 sequence reads: CASSFGQALTYYNLNEQFF. The chain joins TRBV11-2 to TRBJ2-1; TCRdb designates TRBD1, a call that cannot be tested without DNA. There are 19 residues in the CDR3. Germline CDR1 SGHAT, CDR2 FQNNGV.

The J gene is TRBJ2-3, the V gene TRBV20-1; the D gene TCRdb calls, TRBD1, cannot be checked with no DNA. The CDR3 totals 16 residues. The germline gives CDR1 DFQATT, CDR2 SNEGSKA (reference sequence). The CDR3 spells CSATSRQGGRTDTQYF.

V gene TRBV7-9 combines with J gene TRBJ1-1; TCRdb's D call, TRBD1, is unchecked because there is no DNA. This CDR3 is built from 14 residues. CDR1 is SEHNR and CDR2 is FQNEAQ in the germline V gene (reference sequence). The CDR3 sequence: CASSPGGGDTEAFF.

This CDR3 reads CASSYSRGAELFF. This chain connects TRBV6-5 to TRBJ2-2; TCRdb's assignment of TRBD1 cannot be checked, as there is no DNA. This CDR3 comprises 13 residues. Germline-derived CDR1 and CDR2 are MNHEY and SVGAGI.